The 19 T cell receptor beta chains given below trace back to one sample, sequenced in a study of CXCR3-negative and CXCR3-positive naive CD8 T cells. The study made its TRB cDNA libraries by 5' RACE, adding UMI labels. TCRdb reprocessed the 5' RACE reads; each CDR3 protein has one entry and no DNA is given. The sample table includes some 130,000 distinct CDR3 sequences. Material: naive CXCR3- CD8+ T cells from blood. Subset in this sample: CD45RO-CCR7+CD27+CD95- naive CD8+ T cells lacking CXCR3 (TNR3-). Receptor source: a human donor in good health. Some clones in this sample may be carry-over from other donors' samples.

The genes are TRBV5-4 and TRBJ2-7; TCRdb names TRBD1, which stays unverified in the absence of DNA. The CDR3 loop spans 15 amino acids. Germline values: CDR1 SGHNT, CDR2 YYREEE (reference sequence). CDR3 loop: CASSQRQGIAYEQYF.

V usage is TRBV6-2 or TRBV6-3 and J usage is TRBJ2-1; TCRdb's D call of TRBD1 is untestable without DNA. The CDR3 contains 19 residues. Looked up from germline, CDR1 is MNHEY and CDR2 is SVGEGT. The CDR3 is CASSYDPLTGGTSYNEQFF.

The chain couples TRBV12-3 or TRBV12-4 to TRBJ1-1; TCRdb proposes TRBD1, but this gene call is untestable without DNA. The CDR3 covers 16 residues. CDR3: CASSSSEGTGEVEAFF.

This chain connects TRBV5-1 to TRBJ2-7. There are 14 residues in the CDR3. CDR1 and CDR2 (germline): SGHRS, YFSETQ. This chain's CDR3 is CASSLSWGSYEQYF.

CDR3: CASSRDTYNEQFF. This chain connects TRBV5-1 to TRBJ2-1. The length of the CDR3 is 13 residues. CDR1 is SGHRS, CDR2 YFSETQ, per germline.

The chain uses TRBV5-5 and TRBJ2-7. The CDR3 sequence is 13 residues long. Germline values: CDR1 SGHKS, CDR2 YYEKEE (reference sequence). The CDR3 spells CASSLQHSYEQYF.

This rearrangement joins TRBV6-2 or TRBV6-3 to TRBJ2-7; the D gene TCRdb calls, TRBD1, cannot be checked with no DNA. Germline V lookup: CDR1 MNHEY, CDR2 SVGEGT. This CDR3 spans 14 amino acids. CDR3 protein: CASSWWTGLGEQYF.

The chain employs TRBV7-9 and TRBJ2-7. The germline CDR1 and CDR2 sequences are SEHNR and FQNEAQ (reference sequence). This CDR3 has 14 amino acids. The CDR3 loop is CASSFFQQPTKQYF.

The rearrangement uses TRBV27 and TRBJ1-5; no DNA is available, so the TRBD1 call from TCRdb remains unchecked. Looked up from germline, CDR1 is MNHEY and CDR2 is SMNVEV (reference sequence). The CDR3 contains 16 residues. The CDR3 sequence is CASSLTGGSSNQPQHF.

The V call is TRBV19, the J call TRBJ1-2. This CDR3 has 13 amino acids. Germline V lookup: CDR1 LNHDA, CDR2 SQIVND (reference sequence). CDR3 region: CATRLLTNYGYTF.

The chain uses TRBV7-9 and TRBJ2-1. CDR1 SEHNR and CDR2 FQNEAQ come from the germline V gene (reference sequence). The CDR3 consists of 13 residues. The CDR3 loop is CASSPISANEQFF. Drawing the rest from reference TRBV7-9 and TRBJ2-1, the complete variable domain is DTGVSQNPRHKITKRGQNVTFRCDPISEHNRLYWYRQTLGQGPEFLTYFQNEAQLEKSRLLSDRFSAERPKGSFSTLEIQRTEQGDSAMYLCASSPISANEQFFGPGTRLTVL.

V usage is TRBV7-9 and J usage is TRBJ2-1; TCRdb's D call, TRBD1, is unchecked because there is no DNA. Germline V gives CDR1 SEHNR, CDR2 FQNEAQ (reference sequence). There are 16 residues in the CDR3. CDR3 sequence: CASSKTGEAVYNEQFF. The full variable domain, completed using reference TRBV7-9 and TRBJ2-1, is DTGVSQNPRHKITKRGQNVTFRCDPISEHNRLYWYRQTLGQGPEFLTYFQNEAQLEKSRLLSDRFSAERPKGSFSTLEIQRTEQGDSAMYLCASSKTGEAVYNEQFFGPGTRLTVL.

The V gene is TRBV11-2, the J gene TRBJ2-1; without DNA, the TCRdb call of TRBD1 cannot be checked. The germline CDR1 and CDR2 sequences are SGHAT and FQNNGV. CDR3 length: 16 amino acids. The CDR3 sequence: CASILTTGTLYNEQFF.

The chain is built from TRBV5-1 and TRBJ2-1; the D gene TCRdb calls, TRBD2, cannot be checked with no DNA. CDR1 and CDR2 (germline): SGHRS, YFSETQ. The CDR3 contains 16 residues. Here the CDR3 reads CASSSGLAGFNNEQFF.

This rearrangement joins TRBV20-1 to TRBJ2-1; checking the TCRdb D call of TRBD2 is not possible without DNA. CDR3 size: 17 residues. Germline values: CDR1 DFQATT, CDR2 SNEGSKA (reference sequence). CDR3 sequence reads: CSAREFILGPYDNEQFF.

The V gene is TRBV4-3, the J gene TRBJ1-1; TCRdb's D call, TRBD1, is unchecked because there is no DNA. CDR3 size: 16 residues. Germline V gives CDR1 LGHNA, CDR2 YSLEER. CDR3 in amino acids: CASSQDGGRGPTEAFF.

The V call is TRBV28, the J call TRBJ2-1. This CDR3 comprises 14 residues. The germline gives CDR1 MDHEN, CDR2 SYDVKM. The CDR3 spells CASNGQGVLNEQFF.

This rearrangement joins TRBV27 to TRBJ2-5; TCRdb indicates TRBD2, and absent DNA this call remains unverified. The germline V gene has CDR1 MNHEY and CDR2 SMNVEV (reference sequence). The CDR3 is made up of 15 amino acids. This CDR3 reads CASSPSPATQETQYF.

V usage is TRBV15 and J usage is TRBJ2-7; absent DNA, TCRdb's TRBD2 call cannot be checked. The CDR3 is made up of 15 amino acids. Germline V gene lookup returns CDR1 LNHNV and CDR2 YYDKDF (reference sequence). The CDR3 here is CATQPGGVNDDEQYF.